Listed below are T cell receptor beta chains from one sample, sequenced in a study of blood T cells in healthy people across ages. TCRdb re-derived calls from the 5' RACE reads in MiXCR, one entry per CDR3 protein. The table has around 500,000 distinct CDR3 sequences, less than 60% seen once. What was sequenced was blood. The receptors here all came from a man older than 75 in good health. Each CDR3 is given with its conserved first and last residue. Each record gives: clone size, D gene, J gene, V gene, CDR3 protein, CDR3 DNA. A D gene is named only where the DNA matches it firmly. Size tells how often a clone was seen (once, few, many) or the class of an expanded clone, and some rows leave it out.

-,-,TRBJ1-6,TRBV20-1,CSARERNGQYNSPLHF,TGCAGTGCTAGAGAGAGAAACGGACAGTATAATTCACCCCTCCACTTT
-,TRBD1,TRBJ2-7,TRBV7-9,CASSLSVGQGDEQYF,TGTGCCAGCAGCCTATCGGTGGGACAGGGGGACGAGCAGTACTTC
-,-,TRBJ2-7,TRBV6-5,CASTDLTYEQYF,TGTGCCAGTACCGACCTGACCTACGAGCAGTACTTC
-,-,TRBJ1-2,TRBV5-6,CASSLGGAPYGYTF,TGTGCCAGCAGCTTGGGGGGGGCGCCCTATGGCTACACCTTC
-,-,TRBJ1-2,TRBV2,CASSGGANYGYTF,TGTGCCAGCAGTGGGGGAGCTAACTATGGCTACACCTTC
-,-,TRBJ1-5,TRBV6-5,CAGSYIPGPGQPQHF,TGTGCCGGCAGTTACATTCCAGGTCCCGGGCAGCCCCAGCATTTT
once,-,TRBJ1-2,TRBV4-3,CASSQRTDPARGGYTF,TGCGCCAGCAGCCAAAGGACAGACCCCGCGAGAGGAGGCTACACCTTC
-,TRBD2,TRBJ2-7,TRBV3-1,CASSRMGGWIDYEQYF,TGTGCCAGCAGCCGCATGGGGGGGTGGATCGACTACGAGCAGTACTTC
few,-,TRBJ2-1,TRBV7-2,CASTTDSSSYNEQFF,TGTGCCAGCACCACGGACAGTAGCTCCTACAATGAGCAGTTCTTC
-,-,TRBJ1-4,TRBV9,CASSPSGWGTKTTNEKLFF,TGTGCCAGCAGCCCCTCCGGTTGGGGAACTAAAACAACTAATGAAAAACTGTTTTTT
few,TRBD1,TRBJ1-2,TRBV4-3,CASSQDPGTAYGYTF,TGCGCCAGCAGCCAAGATCCCGGGACAGCTTATGGCTACACCTTC
-,-,TRBJ1-1,TRBV29-1,CSVAGTAAAFF,TGCAGCGTCGCAGGGACTGCCGCGGCTTTCTTT